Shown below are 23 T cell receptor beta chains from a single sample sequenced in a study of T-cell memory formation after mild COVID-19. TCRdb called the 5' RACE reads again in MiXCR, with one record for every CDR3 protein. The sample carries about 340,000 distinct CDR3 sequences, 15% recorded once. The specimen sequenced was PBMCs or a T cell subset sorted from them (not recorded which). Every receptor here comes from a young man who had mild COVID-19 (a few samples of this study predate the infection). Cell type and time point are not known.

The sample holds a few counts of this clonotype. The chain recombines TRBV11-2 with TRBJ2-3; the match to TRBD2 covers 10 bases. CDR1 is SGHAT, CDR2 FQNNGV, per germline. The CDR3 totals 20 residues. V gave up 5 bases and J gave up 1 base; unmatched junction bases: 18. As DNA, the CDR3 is TGTGCCAGCAGCGTAAGTGCGTCGGCTAGCGGGGGCCCTCGCACAGATACGCAGTATTTT. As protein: CASSVSASASGGPRTDTQYF.

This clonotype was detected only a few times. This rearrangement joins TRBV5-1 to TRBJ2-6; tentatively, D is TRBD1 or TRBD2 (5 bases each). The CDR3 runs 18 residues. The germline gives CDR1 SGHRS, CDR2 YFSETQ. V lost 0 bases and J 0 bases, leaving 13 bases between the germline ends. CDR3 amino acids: CASSLAGGSGSGANVLTF. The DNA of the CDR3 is TGCGCCAGCAGCTTGGCTGGGGGATCGGGCTCTGGGGCCAACGTCCTGACTTTC.

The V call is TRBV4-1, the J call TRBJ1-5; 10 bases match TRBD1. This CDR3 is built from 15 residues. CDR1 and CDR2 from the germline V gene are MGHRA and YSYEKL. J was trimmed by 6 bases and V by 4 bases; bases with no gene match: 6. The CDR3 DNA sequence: TGCGCCAGCAGCCTTGGGGACAGGGGTTTTCAGCCCCAGCATTTT. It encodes CASSLGDRGFQPQHF.

CDR3 sequence: CASSQDIGGQETQYF. The CDR3 DNA reads TGTGCCAGCAGCCAAGATATAGGGGGGCAAGAGACCCAGTACTTC. The chain has TRBV3-1 and TRBJ2-5; either TRBD1 or TRBD2 may supply D (6 bases each). The germline V gene has CDR1 LGHDT and CDR2 YNNKEL (reference sequence). This CDR3 spans 15 amino acids. Trimming removed 0 bases at V and 2 bases at J, with 10 bases between.

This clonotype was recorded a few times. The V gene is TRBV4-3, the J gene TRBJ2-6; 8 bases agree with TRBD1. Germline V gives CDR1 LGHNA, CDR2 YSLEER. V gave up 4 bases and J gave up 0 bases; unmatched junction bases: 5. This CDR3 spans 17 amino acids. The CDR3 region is CASSLQGEHSGANVLTF. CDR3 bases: TGCGCCAGCAGCCTACAGGGGGAGCACTCTGGGGCCAACGTCCTGACTTTC.

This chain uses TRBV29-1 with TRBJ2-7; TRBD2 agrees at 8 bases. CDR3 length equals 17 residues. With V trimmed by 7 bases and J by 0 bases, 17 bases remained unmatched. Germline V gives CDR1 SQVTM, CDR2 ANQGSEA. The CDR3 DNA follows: TGCAGCGCCGAGATCATCAGCGGGGGCAGGATCTCCTACGAGCAGTACTTC. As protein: CSAEIISGGRISYEQYF.

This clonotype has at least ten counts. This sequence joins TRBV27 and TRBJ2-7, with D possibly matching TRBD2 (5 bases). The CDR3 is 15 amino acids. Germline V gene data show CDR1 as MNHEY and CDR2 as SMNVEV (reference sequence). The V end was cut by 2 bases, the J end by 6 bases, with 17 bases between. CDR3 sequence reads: CASSLIATQTSEQYF. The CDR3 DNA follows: TGTGCCAGCAGTTTAATAGCGACTCAAACTTCCGAGCAGTACTTC.

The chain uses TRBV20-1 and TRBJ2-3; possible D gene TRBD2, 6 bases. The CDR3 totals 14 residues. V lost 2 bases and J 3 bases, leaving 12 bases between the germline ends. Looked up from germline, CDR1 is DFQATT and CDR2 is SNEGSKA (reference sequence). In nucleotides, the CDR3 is TGCAGTGCTAGAAGGTCGGCGGGGACAGATACGCAGTATTTT. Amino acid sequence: CSARRSAGTDTQYF.

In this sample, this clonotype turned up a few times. The CDR3 loop reads CASSSTFQETQYF. DNA for the CDR3: TGTGCCAGCAGTTCCACCTTCCAAGAGACCCAGTACTTC. The chain couples TRBV27 to TRBJ2-5, with D unclear. The CDR3 loop spans 13 amino acids. The ends were cut back, 4 bases at V and 1 base at J, with 7 bases in the middle. The germline gives CDR1 MNHEY, CDR2 SMNVEV (reference sequence).

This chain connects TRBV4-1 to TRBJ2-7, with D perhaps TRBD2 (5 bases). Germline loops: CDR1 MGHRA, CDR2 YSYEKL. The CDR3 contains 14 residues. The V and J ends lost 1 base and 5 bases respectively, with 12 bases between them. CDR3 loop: CASSQVPGVDEQYF. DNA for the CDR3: TGCGCCAGCAGCCAAGTGCCCGGGGTGGACGAGCAGTACTTC.

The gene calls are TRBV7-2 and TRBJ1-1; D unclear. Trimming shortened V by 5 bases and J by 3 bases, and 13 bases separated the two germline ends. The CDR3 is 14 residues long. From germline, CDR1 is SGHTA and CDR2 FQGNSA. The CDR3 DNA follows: TGTGCCAGCAGCCCCCTCTTTCGGGACACTGAAGCTTTCTTT. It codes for CASSPLFRDTEAFF.

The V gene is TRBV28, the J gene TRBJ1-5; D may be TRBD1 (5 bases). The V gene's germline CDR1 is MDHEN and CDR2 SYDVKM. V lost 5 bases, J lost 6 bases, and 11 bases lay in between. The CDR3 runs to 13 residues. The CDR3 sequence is CASSDPGVQPQHF. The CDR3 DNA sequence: TGTGCCAGCAGTGACCCGGGGGTTCAGCCCCAGCATTTT.

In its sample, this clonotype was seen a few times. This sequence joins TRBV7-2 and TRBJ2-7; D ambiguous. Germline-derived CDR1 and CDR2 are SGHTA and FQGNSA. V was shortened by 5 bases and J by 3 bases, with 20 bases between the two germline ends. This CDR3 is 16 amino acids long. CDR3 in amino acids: CASSHTARQANYEQYF. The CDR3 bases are TGTGCCAGCAGCCATACGGCGCGGCAGGCCAACTACGAGCAGTACTTC.

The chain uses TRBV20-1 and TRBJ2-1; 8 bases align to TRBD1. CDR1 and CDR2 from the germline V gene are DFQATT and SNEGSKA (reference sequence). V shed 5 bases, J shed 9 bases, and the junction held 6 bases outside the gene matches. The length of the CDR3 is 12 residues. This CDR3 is CSAPTGVGEQFF. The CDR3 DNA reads TGCAGTGCTCCGACAGGGGTAGGTGAGCAGTTCTTC.

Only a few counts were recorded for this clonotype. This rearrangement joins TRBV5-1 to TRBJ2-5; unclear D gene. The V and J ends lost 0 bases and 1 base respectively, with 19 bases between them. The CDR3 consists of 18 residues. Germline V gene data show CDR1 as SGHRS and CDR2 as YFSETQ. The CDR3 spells CASSLVGLRSVRQETQYF. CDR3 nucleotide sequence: TGCGCCAGCAGCTTGGTTGGGCTCAGATCAGTCCGCCAAGAGACCCAGTACTTC.

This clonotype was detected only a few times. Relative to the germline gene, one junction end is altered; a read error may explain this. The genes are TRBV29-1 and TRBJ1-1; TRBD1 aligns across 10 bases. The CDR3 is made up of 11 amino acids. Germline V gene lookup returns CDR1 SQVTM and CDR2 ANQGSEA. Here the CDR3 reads CSGQGFTEAFF. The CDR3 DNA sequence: TGTTCGGGACAGGGGTTTACTGAAGCTTTCTTT.

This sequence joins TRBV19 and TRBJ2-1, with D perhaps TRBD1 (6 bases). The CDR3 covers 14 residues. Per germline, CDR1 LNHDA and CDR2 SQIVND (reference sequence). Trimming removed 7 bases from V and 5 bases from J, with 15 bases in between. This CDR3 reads CASTRSRGDNEQFF. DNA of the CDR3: TGTGCCAGTACCCGGAGCAGGGGCGACAATGAGCAGTTCTTC.

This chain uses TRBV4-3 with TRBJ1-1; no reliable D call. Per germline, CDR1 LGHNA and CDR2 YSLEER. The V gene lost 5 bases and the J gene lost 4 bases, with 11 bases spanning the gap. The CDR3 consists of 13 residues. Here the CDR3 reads CASSSRVSTEAFF. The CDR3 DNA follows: TGCGCCAGCAGCTCCCGGGTTAGCACTGAAGCTTTCTTT.

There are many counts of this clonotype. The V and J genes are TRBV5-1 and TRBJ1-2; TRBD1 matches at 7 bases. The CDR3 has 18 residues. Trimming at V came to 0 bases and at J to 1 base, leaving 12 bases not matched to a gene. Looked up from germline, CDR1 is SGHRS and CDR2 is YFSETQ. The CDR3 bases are TGCGCCAGCAGCTTGGGGACTCCGACAGGGCTGTATAACTATGGCTACACCTTC. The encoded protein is CASSLGTPTGLYNYGYTF.

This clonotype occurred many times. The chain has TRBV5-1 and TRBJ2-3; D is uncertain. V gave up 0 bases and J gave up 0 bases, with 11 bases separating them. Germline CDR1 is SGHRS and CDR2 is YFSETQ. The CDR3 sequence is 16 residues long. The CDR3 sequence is CASSLVFSGSTDTQYF. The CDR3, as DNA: TGCGCCAGCAGCTTGGTATTTAGTGGTAGCACAGATACGCAGTATTTT.

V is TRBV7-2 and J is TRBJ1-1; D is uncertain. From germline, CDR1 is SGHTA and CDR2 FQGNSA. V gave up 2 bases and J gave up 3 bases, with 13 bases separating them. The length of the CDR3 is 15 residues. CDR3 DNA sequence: TGTGCCAGCAGCTTATACATCGAGAGGGACACTGAAGCTTTCTTT. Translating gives CASSLYIERDTEAFF.

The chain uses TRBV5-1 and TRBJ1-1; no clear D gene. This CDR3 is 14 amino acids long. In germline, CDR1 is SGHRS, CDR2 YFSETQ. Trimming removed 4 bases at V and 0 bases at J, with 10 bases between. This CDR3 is CASSPQAMNTEAFF. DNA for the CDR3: TGCGCCAGCAGCCCCCAGGCGATGAACACTGAAGCTTTCTTT.

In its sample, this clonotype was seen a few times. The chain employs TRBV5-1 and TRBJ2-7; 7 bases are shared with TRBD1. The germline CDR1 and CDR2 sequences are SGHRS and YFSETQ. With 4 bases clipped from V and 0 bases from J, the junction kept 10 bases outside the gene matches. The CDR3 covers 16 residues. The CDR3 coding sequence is TGCGCCAGCAGCCTGGGGTTGGGACAGACCTCCTACGAGCAGTACGTC. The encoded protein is CASSLGLGQTSYEQYV.